The 9 T cell receptor beta chains below all came from one sample that was sequenced in a study of control samples from healthy donors and cancer patients. The table came from immunoSEQ multiplex PCR; TCRdb's copy has only in-frame clones and leaves some out. In the table there are roughly 400,000 clones, around 90% of which are singletons. The sequenced material came from PBMCs. These receptors all stem from a man between 40 and 49 years old with head and neck cancer.

The rearrangement links TRBV12-5 to TRBJ1-1; the D gene is possibly TRBD1 (5 bases). This CDR3 has 15 residues. Germline CDR1 reads LGHNT; CDR2 reads FRNRAP. The ends were cut back, 5 bases at V and 4 bases at J, with 17 bases in the middle. CDR3 loop: CASGPGAMRATEAFF. The CDR3 region has the DNA TGTGCTAGTGGTCCTGGGGCCATGAGGGCCACTGAAGCTTTCTTT.

This clone has just a few counts. This chain uses TRBV7-3 with TRBJ2-1; 7 bases map to TRBD1. This CDR3 contains 15 residues. Losses at the gene ends were 1 base for V and 13 bases for J; bases not matched to a gene: 13. Germline-derived CDR1 and CDR2 are SGHTA and FQGTGA. Here the CDR3 DNA reads TGTGCCAGCAGCTTAAATGCATTACAGGGGCCACCTCAGTTCTTC. Amino acids: CASSLNALQGPPQFF.

The DNA for the CDR3 is TGTGCCAGCACTACCCCACAGGGGTTAGGGGCTGGGGCCAACGTCCTGACTTTC. Amino acid sequence: CASTTPQGLGAGANVLTF. The genes are TRBV28 and TRBJ2-6; 7 bases agree with TRBD1. CDR3 length: 18 amino acids. Germline V lookup: CDR1 MDHEN, CDR2 SYDVKM. V lost 7 bases and J lost 2; bases outside the gene matches: 14. The entire variable domain, with the rest obtained from reference TRBV28 and TRBJ2-6, is as follows: DVKVTQSSRYLVKRTGEKVFLECVQDMDHENMFWYRQDPGLGLRLIYFSYDVKMKEKGDIPEGYSVSREKKERFSLILESASTNQTSMYLCASTTPQGLGAGANVLTFGAGSRLTVL.

This chain links TRBV5-6 with TRBJ2-3; D is possibly TRBD1 (6 bases). Germline assignment: CDR1 SGHDT and CDR2 YYEEEE. This CDR3 is 16 amino acids long. V dropped 4 bases and J dropped 1 base, with 16 bases sitting between them. The CDR3 reads CASSGYRDLGTDTQYF. The DNA of the CDR3 is TGTGCCAGCAGCGGATACAGGGATTTGGGCACAGATACGCAGTATTTT.

The chain uses TRBV28 and TRBJ1-1; D is unresolved. This CDR3 contains 15 residues. Germline V gene sequence: CDR1 MDHEN, CDR2 SYDVKM. V was trimmed by 7 bases and J by 2 bases, leaving 17 bases between them. The CDR3 DNA reads as TGTGCCAGCACCTCAGCCCCAACCAGCAACACTGAAGCTTTCTTT. Protein: CASTSAPTSNTEAFF.

This chain joins TRBV6-5 and TRBJ2-3, with D perhaps TRBD1 or TRBD2 (5 bases each). The germline V and J ends were trimmed by 6 bases and 5 bases, with 15 bases remaining between them. The CDR3 length is 14 residues. CDR1 is MNHEY and CDR2 is SVGAGI in the germline V gene. The CDR3 nucleotides read TGTGCCAGCAGCACCCGGGACCCAAGAGATACGCAGTATTTT. Translating gives CASSTRDPRDTQYF.

The chain joins TRBV11-2 to TRBJ2-7; tentatively, D is TRBD2 (6 bases). Looked up from germline, CDR1 is SGHAT and CDR2 is FQNNGV. The CDR3 length is 14 residues. V was shortened by 3 bases and J by 4 bases, with 13 bases between the two germline ends. The CDR3 spells CASSLGGTPYEQYF. In DNA form, the CDR3 reads TGTGCCAGCAGCTTGGGCGGGACCCCGTACGAGCAGTACTTC.

The chain is built from TRBV19 and TRBJ2-6; the D gene is possibly TRBD2 (6 bases). Germline CDR1 reads LNHDA; CDR2 reads SQIVND (reference sequence). This CDR3 comprises 16 residues. V lost 5 bases, J lost 0 bases, and 11 bases lay in between. The CDR3, as DNA: TGTGCCAGTAGTGAGCACGGGGGCTCTGGGGCCAACGTCCTGACTTTC. Protein product: CASSEHGGSGANVLTF.

This clone was seen once. The chain joins TRBV6-2 or TRBV6-3 to TRBJ1-1, with D unclear. The length of the CDR3 is 17 residues. V was trimmed by 0 bases and J by 1 base, leaving 15 bases between them. CDR1 is MNHEY and CDR2 is SVGEGT in the germline V gene. CDR3 in amino acids: CASSYSTFWPENTEAFF. The DNA for the CDR3 is TGTGCCAGCAGTTACTCGACGTTCTGGCCAGAGAACACTGAAGCTTTCTTT.